The rows below give T cell receptor beta chains drawn from one sample of a study of technical replicates of blood from a handful of donors. Generated by immunoSEQ multiplex PCR, the TCRdb table keeps only in-frame clones and is missing some. The sample lists some 99,000 clones, 95% occurring once. Sequenced material: T cells isolated from PBMCs. The receptors come from a human donor in good health. Each CDR3 is given with its conserved first and last residue. A D gene is named only where the DNA matches it firmly. The size of a clone is reported for some rows only, either as once, few or many, or as a class for expanded clones.

17	-	-	TRBV13	TRBJ2-3	CASSGITDPVGTDTQYF	TGTGCCAGCAGCGGAATAACAGACCCGGTTGGCACAGATACGCAGTATTTT
14	TRBD2	-	TRBV4-1	TRBJ2-3	CASSSGLAGVAQYF	TGCGCCAGCAGTTCGGGACTAGCGGGAGTAGCGCAGTATTTT
15	-	-	TRBV5-1	TRBJ2-7	CASSLTGQLSYEQYF	TGCGCCAGCAGCTTGACAGGCCAGCTTTCCTACGAGCAGTACTTC
15	-	-	TRBV28	TRBJ2-5	CASSSPSWQGQTQYF	TGTGCCAGCAGTTCCCCAAGTTGGCAGGGCCAGACCCAGTACTTC
14	-	-	TRBV19	TRBJ2-2	CASSIFGDTGELFF	TGTGCCAGTAGTATTTTCGGGGACACCGGGGAGCTGTTTTTT
15	-	-	TRBV29-1	TRBJ2-1	CSVDTPSGSYNEQFF	TGCAGCGTTGATACCCCCAGCGGCTCCTACAATGAGCAGTTCTTC
15	-	once	TRBV5-4	TRBJ1-4	CASSLVGDKIEKLFF	TGTGCCAGCAGCTTGGTGGGGGACAAAATTGAAAAACTGTTTTTT
15	TRBD2	-	TRBV7-2	TRBJ2-7	CASSFQRLAGAEQYF	TGTGCCAGCAGCTTTCAGCGGCTAGCGGGAGCGGAGCAGTACTTC
15	TRBD1	once	TRBV10-3	TRBJ1-2	CATRRAGTGDYGYTF	TGTGCCACCCGGAGGGCAGGGACAGGAGACTATGGCTACACCTTC
12	TRBD1	-	TRBV7-3	TRBJ2-7	CASSSGTGEQYF	TGTGCCAGCAGCTCTGGGACAGGAGAGCAGTACTTC
16	TRBD1	few	TRBV27	TRBJ1-1	CASSRGQGGGWTEAFF	TGTGCCAGCAGTCGGGGACAGGGAGGAGGCTGGACTGAAGCTTTCTTT
11	TRBD1	-	TRBV6-1	TRBJ1-4	CAATGAEKLFF	TGTGCCGCGACAGGGGCGGAAAAACTGTTTTTT
14	TRBD2	-	TRBV7-6	TRBJ2-1	CASSRSGGAGEQFF	TGTGCCAGCAGCAGAAGCGGGGGGGCGGGTGAGCAGTTCTTC
16	-	-	TRBV6-5	TRBJ1-5	CASSSGVYGANQPQHF	TGTGCCAGCAGTTCCGGGGTGTACGGAGCCAATCAGCCCCAGCATTTT
14	-	-	TRBV10-1	TRBJ2-1	CASSEIRDYNEQFF	TGCGCCAGCAGTGAAATCCGCGATTACAATGAGCAGTTCTTC
11	-	once	TRBV5-1	TRBJ2-7	CASTDTYEQYF	TGCGCCAGCACTGACACTTACGAGCAGTACTTC
13	-	-	TRBV30	TRBJ2-5	CAWTRGLQETQYF	TGTGCCTGGACAAGGGGTTTACAAGAGACCCAGTACTTC
13	-	-	TRBV6-5	TRBJ2-3	CASSGGSPDTQYF	TGTGCCAGCAGTGGGGGCAGCCCAGATACGCAGTATTTT
15	-	few	TRBV9	TRBJ1-1	CASSSLQNLNTEAFF	TGTGCCAGCAGCTCCCTACAGAATCTGAACACTGAAGCTTTCTTT
17	-	-	TRBV28	TRBJ1-5	CASTLGGIRESNQPQHF	TGTGCCAGCACTTTAGGGGGAATCCGGGAGAGCAATCAGCCCCAGCATTTT
15	TRBD1	-	TRBV2	TRBJ1-5	CASSLEQGVSQPQHF	TGTGCCAGCAGTCTGGAGCAGGGGGTTAGTCAGCCCCAGCATTTT
19	-	-	TRBV11-3	TRBJ2-3	CASSLDYPLSPHSTDTQYF	TGTGCCAGCAGCTTAGATTACCCCCTTTCACCACATAGCACAGATACGCAGTATTTT
16	TRBD2	once	TRBV11-3	TRBJ2-2	CASSSWTSGITGELFF	TGTGCCAGCAGCTCTTGGACTAGCGGGATCACCGGGGAGCTGTTTTTT
11	-	-	TRBV7-9	TRBJ2-7	CASSLAREQYF	TGTGCCAGCAGCTTAGCGCGCGAGCAGTACTTC
13	-	-	TRBV27	TRBJ2-7	CASSLKGGYEQYF	TGTGCCAGCAGTTTAAAAGGAGGCTACGAGCAGTACTTC
15	-	-	TRBV5-4	TRBJ1-1	CASSVNGFSGTEAFF	TGTGCCAGCAGCGTTAACGGTTTTTCGGGCACTGAAGCTTTCTTT
16	-	once	TRBV6-5	TRBJ1-5	CASSYSSGYSNQPQHF	TGTGCCAGCAGTTACTCGTCGGGGTATAGCAATCAGCCCCAGCATTTT
16	-	-	TRBV5-1	TRBJ1-3	CASSIDSHGSGNTIYF	TGCGCCAGCAGCATTGACTCTCACGGCTCTGGAAACACCATATATTTT
16	-	-	TRBV7-2	TRBJ1-1	CASSPGAGSLNTEDFF	TGTGCCAGCAGCCCAGGGGCAGGGAGCCTGAACACTGAAGATTTCTTT
13	TRBD1	-	TRBV5-1	TRBJ1-5	CASSFTGDQPQHF	TGCGCCAGCAGCTTCACAGGGGATCAGCCCCAGCATTTT
15	-	-	TRBV4-1	TRBJ1-2	CASSPGRGTYYGYTF	TGCGCCAGCAGCCCGGGGAGGGGGACCTACTATGGCTACACCTTC
16	-	-	TRBV19	TRBJ1-5	CASSIIGENSNQPQHF	TGTGCCAGTAGTATAATCGGTGAGAATAGCAATCAGCCCCAGCATTTT
15	TRBD1	-	TRBV27	TRBJ1-1	CASSGHRGENTEAFF	TGTGCCAGCAGCGGTCACAGGGGAGAAAACACTGAAGCTTTCTTT
16	-	-	TRBV21-1	TRBJ2-2	CASTQRKVSGTGELFF	TGTGCCAGCACCCAAAGAAAGGTTTCGGGCACCGGGGAGCTGTTTTTT
14	TRBD1	-	TRBV2	TRBJ2-5	CASSSQGAQETQYF	TGTGCCAGCAGTTCACAGGGGGCCCAAGAGACCCAGTACTTC
14	TRBD1	-	TRBV5-1	TRBJ2-5	CASSLQGVEETQYF	TGCGCCAGCAGCTTACAGGGGGTTGAAGAGACCCAGTACTTC
16	-	-	TRBV28	TRBJ2-5	CASSFWGQPKGVAQYF	TGTGCCAGCAGTTTCTGGGGTCAACCTAAAGGGGTGGCCCAGTACTTC
15	TRBD1	-	TRBV5-1	TRBJ1-6	CASSLATGYNSPLHF	TGCGCCAGCAGCTTGGCGACAGGGTATAATTCACCCCTCCACTTT
19	TRBD2	-	TRBV4-1	TRBJ2-2	CASSLQKKTSGSVHGELFF	TGCGCCAGCAGCCTCCAAAAGAAGACTAGCGGGAGCGTTCACGGGGAGCTGTTTTTT
14	-	-	TRBV5-6	TRBJ2-1	CASSLDGMGTGAIF	TGTGCCAGCAGCTTGGATGGGATGGGGACTGGGGCGATCTTC
14	-	-	TRBV7-9	TRBJ1-1	CASSPQNAGAEAFF	TGTGCCAGCAGCCCACAAAATGCGGGCGCTGAAGCTTTCTTT
17	-	-	TRBV2	TRBJ2-7	CASSEALLLEGRYEQYF	TGTGCCAGCAGTGAAGCGCTTCTTTTAGAGGGTCGGTACGAGCAGTACTTC
14	TRBD2	-	TRBV18	TRBJ2-1	CASSPGTSANEQFF	TGTGCCAGCTCACCCGGGACTAGCGCCAATGAGCAGTTCTTC
16	TRBD2	once	TRBV4-1	TRBJ2-7	CASSQGGLAGSYEQYF	TGCGCCAGCAGCCAAGGTGGGCTAGCGGGCTCCTACGAGCAGTACTTC